The source of this TCR beta chain is a study of blood T cell repertoires in COVID-19. Across the whole study: The analysed material was cDNA or gDNA that came from T cells, B-cell-depleted T cells, or PBMCs.

This clone was seen a few times. Authors' methods: Reference gene primer amplification yielded estimated nucleated cell counts. TCRdb's copy holds only in-frame clones and misses some; the assay was immunoSEQ multiplex PCR. V, J and clone size were drawn from that table, and D and trimming were deduced from the DNA. The repertoire holds about 160,000 clones, with 76% as singletons. The V gene end was trimmed by 8 bases and the J gene end by 6 bases; junction bases not matched to a gene: 8. The germline gives CDR1 SGHAT, CDR2 FQNNGV. CDR3 length equals 14 residues. Source material: peripheral blood. The origin of this receptor is a woman older than 75 with acute or convalescent COVID-19. The chain joins TRBV11-2 to TRBJ2-3; 10 bases are shared with TRBD1. CDR3 in DNA: TGTGCCAGCGGATTCGGGACAGGGGTGGATACGCAGTATTTT. Protein sequence: CASGFGTGVDTQYF.